This T cell receptor (beta chain) was identified during a study of human T cells and chemical hapten exposure. Study at large: A 2 cm by 2 cm inner upper arm patch received 2% DPC for sensitization. General study points: No alteration of TCRs above 1 in 1000 frequency was seen with DPC sensitization.

Note on this clonotype: Its target is unknown. This may arise from a read error, as a much more abundant clone is one base away.

Time point in this sample: pre-sensitization, week 0. Specified treatment: therapeutic diphenylcyclopropenone sensitization with weekly scalp DPC. Investigators collected blood before applying each patch test. Extraction of total RNA was performed on unfractionated whole blood. CDR3 length equals 13 residues. The germline CDR1 and CDR2 sequences are MDHEN and SYDVKM. The V end lost 10 bases, the J end lost 1 base, and 13 bases lay between the germline ends. Each CDR3 protein gets one entry after TCRdb re-called the RACE reads with MiXCR. The table lists tens of thousands of distinct CDR3 sequences, roughly 9.7% of them singletons.

The sample was whole blood, taken in connection with sensitization to the hapten diphenylcyclopropenone (DPC). The TCR sequence derives from a woman between 45 and 65 years old with alopecia areata. Some clones in this sample may be carry-over from other donors' samples. V is TRBV28 and J is TRBJ1-1; D might be TRBD1 (5 bases). The CDR3 coding sequence is TGTGCCAACAGGCCCGTTAGGAACACTGAAGCTTTCTTT. This gives the protein CANRPVRNTEAFF.